This T cell receptor beta chain was sequenced in a study of CD4 T cells in relation to SARS-CoV-2 and coronaviruses. Study-wide background: Negative control cultures got HIV-1 Nef peptides or no peptide.

Points from the study as a whole: In about 65% of donors, memory CD4+ clonotypes crossrecognized SARS-CoV-2 and at least one common cold coronavirus spike.

The unexposed donors gave CD4+ T cells in 2011-2018, prior to COVID-19. Isolation of CD4+ T cells took place after less than twelve days in culture. Testing used SARS-CoV-2 S/N and four cold-coronavirus spikes on unexposed-donor CD4+ T cells, cells permitting. Only in-frame clones appear in the TCRdb table, and some are missing; sequencing was by immunoSEQ multiplex PCR. In the table there are some 21,000 clones, over 65% of which are singletons. As concerns this clone: Its antigen is unidentified.

The ends were cut back, 4 bases at V and 7 bases at J, with 17 bases in the middle. The V gene's germline CDR1 is LGHDT and CDR2 YNNKEL (reference sequence). The CDR3 extends over 15 amino acids. The specimen sequenced was CD4+ T cells from PBMCs, cultured in vitro. The chain employs TRBV3-1 (or the pseudogene TRBV3-2) and TRBJ2-1, with D possibly TRBD2 on 6 matching bases. The sequence was obtained from a human donor in good health. The CDR3 bases are TGTGCCAGCAGCCTTCGGGGGACCCCGGGGAATGAGCAGTTCTTC. It encodes CASSLRGTPGNEQFF.